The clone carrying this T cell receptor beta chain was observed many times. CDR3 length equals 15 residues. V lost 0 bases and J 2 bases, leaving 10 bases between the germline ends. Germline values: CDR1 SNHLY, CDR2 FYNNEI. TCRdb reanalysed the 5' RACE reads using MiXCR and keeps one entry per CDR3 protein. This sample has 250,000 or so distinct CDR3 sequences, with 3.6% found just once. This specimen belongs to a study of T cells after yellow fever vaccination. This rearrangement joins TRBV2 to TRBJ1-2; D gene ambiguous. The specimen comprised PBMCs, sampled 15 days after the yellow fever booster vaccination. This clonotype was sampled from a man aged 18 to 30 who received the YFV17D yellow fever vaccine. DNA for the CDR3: TGTGCCAGCAGTGAAGCGAGACTCATCAACTATGGCTACACCTTC. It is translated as CASSEARLINYGYTF.